One sample yielded the 18 T cell receptor beta chains listed below, sequenced in a study of tumor-infiltrating lymphocytes in glioblastoma multiforme. Multiple V-beta primers and a C-beta primer amplified TCRB from RNA. In TCRdb, the multiplex PCR reads were re-called with MiXCR into one record per CDR3 protein. The sample includes 9,900 or so distinct CDR3 sequences, about 65% seen only once; the top ten take about 40%. The specimen was brain tumor tissue. The receptors shown here come from a male donor with glioblastoma.

The rearrangement joins TRBV5-1 to TRBJ2-2; possible D gene TRBD2, 5 bases. Germline loops: CDR1 SGHRS, CDR2 YFSETQ. The CDR3 is 15 residues long. Deletions cut 0 bases from V and 17 bases from J, with 23 bases between. The CDR3 sequence is CASSLALASPGEPFF. The CDR3 DNA follows: TGCGCCAGCAGCTTGGCGTTAGCAAGCCCCGGGGAGCCTTTTTTT.

The table lists this clonotype with many counts. A much larger clone lies a single base off, so this may be a read error. The rearrangement links TRBV29-1 to TRBJ2-7, with a possible D match to TRBD1 (7 bases). CDR1 and CDR2 from the germline V gene are SQVTM and ANQGSEA. The CDR3 loop spans 14 amino acids. V dropped 0 bases and J dropped 6 bases, with 15 bases sitting between them. The CDR3 DNA sequence: TGCAGCGTTGAAGATCGACGGCAGGGGGGCGAGCAGTACTTC. Its translation: CSVEDRRQGGEQYF.

Only one count was recorded for this clonotype. The chain uses TRBV20-1 and TRBJ2-2; D not resolved. CDR3 size: 16 residues. From germline, CDR1 is DFQATT and CDR2 SNEGSKA (reference sequence). Trimming cost V 3 bases and J 1 base, with 15 bases left between them. The CDR3 loop reads CSASWAVDLNTGELFF. CDR3 sequence (DNA): TGCAGTGCTAGTTGGGCAGTTGACTTGAACACCGGGGAGCTGTTTTTT.

Note on this clonotype: The junction shows a germline mismatch at one end, possibly a read error. The chain couples TRBV4-2 to TRBJ2-1; perhaps TRBD2 as D (5 bases). Germline loops: CDR1 LGHNA, CDR2 YNFKEQ. The CDR3 length is 16 residues. The DNA for the CDR3 is TGTGCCAGCAGCCAAGGGTCGAACGGCCTACTCAATGAGCGGCTCTTC. The encoded protein is CASSQGSNGLLNERLF.

This chain links TRBV11-2 with TRBJ2-1; a possible D gene is TRBD2 (5 bases). CDR1 and CDR2 (germline): SGHAT, FQNNGV. With 5 bases removed from V and 10 bases from J, the gap between germline ends came to 24 bases. This CDR3 is built from 16 residues. The CDR3, as DNA: TGTGCCAGCAGCCTAGCTGGAGGTCTCCTCTTTAACGAGCAGTTCTTC. Translated, it gives CASSLAGGLLFNEQFF.

This clonotype qualifies as medium-sized. The rearrangement uses TRBV6-5 and TRBJ2-1; D remains unclear. The CDR3 is 13 residues long. CDR1 MNHEY and CDR2 SVGAGI come from the germline V gene. The V end lost 4 bases, the J end lost 5 bases, and 9 bases lay between the germline ends. CDR3 DNA sequence: TGTGCCAGCAGTTCCTACGCAGACAATGAGCAGTTCTTC. As protein: CASSSYADNEQFF.

The V gene is TRBV20-1, the J gene TRBJ1-1; D remains unclear. The germline V gene encodes CDR1 DFQATT and CDR2 SNEGSKA (reference sequence). The CDR3 extends over 15 amino acids. V dropped 6 bases and J dropped 3 bases, with 20 bases sitting between them. The CDR3, as DNA: TGCAGTGCATATTCCCCCAATGTGGTTGACACTGAAGCTTTCTTT. Its translation is CSAYSPNVVDTEAFF.

DNA for the CDR3: TGTGCCAGCAGCTTAGGACAGGAGGGGACCGGGGAGCTGTTTTTT. It specifies CASSLGQEGTGELFF. The chain joins TRBV11-2 to TRBJ2-2; D may be TRBD1 or TRBD2 (6 bases each). The CDR3 covers 15 residues. The germline gives CDR1 SGHAT, CDR2 FQNNGV. V lost 1 base and J lost 5, with 11 bases in between.

As to this clonotype: It is likely a read error, because the conserved phenylalanine at the end of the CDR3 is missing. The V call is TRBV14, the J call TRBJ2-4; TRBD2 aligns across 7 bases. The CDR3 has 20 amino acids. CDR1 is SGHDN and CDR2 is FVKESK in the germline V gene. The CDR3 coding sequence is TGTGCCAGCATCCAAGATGGGCTAGCGGAGAATATATTAGCCAAAAACATTCAGTACCTC. Translation: CASIQDGLAENILAKNIQYL.

As for this clonotype: No conserved phenylalanine or tryptophan is present at the end of the CDR3, so a read error is the likely explanation. The genes are TRBV20-1 and TRBJ2-5; 8 bases are a match to TRBD2. Unmatched junction bases numbered 13, after V lost 3 bases and J lost 4 bases. This CDR3 is built from 16 residues. CDR1 and CDR2 (germline): DFQATT, SNEGSKA (reference sequence). The CDR3 spells CSARGLVGDSGETQYL. The DNA for the CDR3 is TGCAGTGCTAGGGGACTAGTGGGAGATTCCGGAGAGACCCAGTACCTC.

In this sample, this clonotype is medium-sized. The junction shows a germline mismatch at one end, possibly a read error. This chain joins TRBV10-2 and TRBJ2-7; D may be TRBD1 (6 bases). This CDR3 comprises 12 residues. Germline assignment: CDR1 WSHSY and CDR2 SAAADI. The CDR3 DNA reads as TGCGCCAGCAGTGAGTCGATTGAAGACAGGCGGTTC. This encodes CASSESIEDRRF.

The chain carries TRBV20-1 and TRBJ2-1; D possibly uses TRBD1 or TRBD2 (6 bases each). Germline CDR1 and CDR2: DFQATT and SNEGSKA (reference sequence). The CDR3 runs to 13 residues. Trimming took 5 bases from V and 10 from J, leaving 18 bases between them. CDR3 nucleotides: TGCAGTGCTCATAGGACTAACGGGGGCGAGCAGTTCTTC. Its translation: CSAHRTNGGEQFF.

With respect to this clonotype: Given the absence of the conserved phenylalanine or tryptophan at the CDR3 end, a read error is likely. The J gene is TRBJ2-7, the V gene TRBV29-1, with D tentatively TRBD2 (5 bases). Germline CDR1 SQVTM, CDR2 ANQGSEA. This CDR3 has 13 amino acids. Trimming took 6 bases from V and 5 from J, leaving 17 bases between them. Here the CDR3 reads CSVFRDDPNEQYL. In DNA, the CDR3 is TGCAGCGTCTTCCGGGATGATCCCAACGAGCAGTACCTC.

CDR3 bases: TGTGCCAGCAGCTTCGGGACAGGCCCGCACGGCTACACCTTC. This gives the protein CASSFGTGPHGYTF. This chain links TRBV5-6 with TRBJ1-2, with 8 bases aligning to TRBD1. After removal of 2 bases from V and 8 bases from J, the junction contained 8 bases not matched to a gene. Germline values: CDR1 SGHDT, CDR2 YYEEEE. The CDR3 is 14 residues long.

This clonotype was counted ten times or more. The V and J genes are TRBV20-1 and TRBJ1-1; 7 bases are a match to TRBD1. The CDR3 is 14 residues long. Germline assignment: CDR1 DFQATT and CDR2 SNEGSKA (reference sequence). Trimming took 0 bases from V and 3 from J; bases not matched to a gene: 4. The CDR3 region is CSARDTGADTEAFF. The CDR3 DNA is TGCAGTGCTAGAGATACAGGGGCAGACACTGAAGCTTTCTTT.

This sequence joins TRBV11-2 and TRBJ2-7, with D tentatively TRBD2 (6 bases). Trimming pared 0 bases from V and 2 bases from J, leaving 11 bases between. The CDR3 has 15 residues. Per germline, CDR1 SGHAT and CDR2 FQNNGV. The CDR3: CASSLDGTGTYEQYF. In DNA form, the CDR3 reads TGTGCCAGCAGCTTAGATGGGACTGGTACCTACGAGCAGTACTTC.

This clonotype is hyperexpanded. The genes are TRBV11-2 and TRBJ2-1; no clear D gene. Trimming cost V 1 base and J 0 bases, with 7 bases left between them. The CDR3 is 15 residues long. Germline CDR1 and CDR2: SGHAT and FQNNGV. The CDR3 sequence: CASSLAGSSYNEQFF. CDR3 coding DNA: TGTGCCAGCAGCTTAGCGGGTAGCTCCTACAATGAGCAGTTCTTC.

Details on this clonotype: Compared with germline, one end of the junction differs, possibly owing to a read error. The chain couples TRBV11-1 to TRBJ2-1; 11 bases fit TRBD2. In germline, CDR1 is SGHAT, CDR2 FQDESV (reference sequence). The CDR3 runs 17 residues. The CDR3: CANSQLLPSGRLNGQFF. The CDR3 DNA follows: TGTGCCAACAGCCAATTACTACCTAGCGGGAGGTTGAATGGGCAGTTCTTC.